The 20 T cell receptor beta chains below come from one sample, sequenced in a study of immune heterogeneity within non-small cell lung tumors (dated by TCRdb to 2017 to 2018). The TCR template was genomic DNA extracted from bulk tumor tissue, and around 610 ng of gDNA was amplified for each sample. During surgery, several biopsies were collected from each primary tumor and placed as far from one another as possible within the tumor mass. The study cohort was described as untreated, and patients were newly diagnosed NSCLC cases undergoing curative surgery. Data came from a HiSeq X Ten. The TCR beta CDR3 region was amplified with a multiplex PCR system whose first round ran for about 9 cycles using 32 V-gene forward primers and 13 J-gene reverse primers. TCRdb reran the public reads through fastp at Q25 and MiXCR, keeping productive beta chains. When rows share a CDR3 protein, they turn into one entry using the most common DNA and genes. The sample table holds 25,000 to 40,000 distinct CDR3 sequences, of which 25% to 30% were seen once. The top ten clonotypes cover approximately 3.9% of the sample.

Sequencing used lung tumor tissue. All receptors come from a man aged 35 to 55 with non-small cell lung cancer.

Comments on this clonotype: This sequence may be a read error, since a much larger clone differs from it by one base. This chain links TRBV15 with TRBJ2-1; 8 bases are a match to TRBD1. The CDR3 has 16 amino acids. V shed 0 bases and J 10 bases; nucleotides not matched to a gene: 11. Germline CDR1 and CDR2: LNHNV and YYDKDF (reference sequence). The DNA of the CDR3 is TGTGCCACCAGCAGAGATCTGTCAGGGGGCGGTTTCGAGCAGTTCTTC. Encoded protein: CATSRDLSGGGFEQFF.

CDR3 sequence (DNA): TGTGCCGGTAGAAGCGGGAGTGAGACCCAGTACTTC. This gives the protein CAGRSGSETQYF. The chain carries TRBV2 and TRBJ2-5; 8 nucleotides align to TRBD2. The junction had 7 bases not matched to a gene; V was cut back by 11 bases and J by 5 bases. CDR3 size: 12 residues. In germline, CDR1 is SNHLY, CDR2 FYNNEI.

The sample holds a few counts of this clonotype. The chain employs TRBV2 and TRBJ2-1; 12 nucleotides agree with TRBD2. Germline assignment: CDR1 SNHLY and CDR2 FYNNEI. With 7 bases clipped from V and 6 bases from J, the junction kept 4 bases outside the gene matches. This CDR3 spans 14 amino acids. The CDR3 nucleotides read TGTGCCAGCACCTCTAGCGGGAGGGCCAATGAGCAGTTCTTC. Its translation is CASTSSGRANEQFF.

This clonotype was counted a few times. The gene calls are TRBV13 and TRBJ2-1; D unresolved. The CDR3 sequence is 13 residues long. Per the germline V gene, CDR1 is PRHDT and CDR2 is FYEKMQ (reference sequence). The V and J ends lost 2 bases and 4 bases respectively, with 6 bases between them. CDR3 in DNA: TGTGCCAGCAGCTTAACCCAGTACAATGAGCAGTTCTTC. This sequence encodes CASSLTQYNEQFF. The full variable domain, in which reference TRBV13 and TRBJ2-1 provide the parts outside the CDR3, is AAGVIQSPRHLIKEKRETATLKCYPIPRHDTVYWYQQGPGQDPQFLISFYEKMQSDKGSIPDRFSAQQFSDYHSELNMSSLELGDSALYFCASSLTQYNEQFFGPGTRLTVL.

This clonotype was counted many times. This rearrangement joins TRBV6-5 to TRBJ2-7; D unclear. The ends were cut back, 2 bases at V and 5 bases at J, with 4 bases in the middle. Per germline, CDR1 MNHEY and CDR2 SVGAGI. CDR3 size: 11 residues. CDR3 coding DNA: TGTGCCAGCAGTTACGCGGACGAGCAGTACTTC. Encoded protein: CASSYADEQYF.

In its sample, this clonotype is medium-sized. The V gene is TRBV12-3 or TRBV12-4, the J gene TRBJ2-7, with 8 bases lining up with TRBD2. The CDR3 runs to 15 residues. Germline trimming cut 6 bases from V and 3 bases from J; bases unmatched to any gene: 10. The chain's CDR3 is CASSTPGLGGYEQYF. The CDR3 nucleotides read TGTGCCAGCAGCACCCCGGGACTAGGAGGCTACGAGCAGTACTTC.

This chain uses TRBV20-1 with TRBJ1-1; a weak D match, TRBD1 (6 bases). This CDR3 comprises 13 residues. Germline assignment: CDR1 DFQATT and CDR2 SNEGSKA (reference sequence). The V end was cut by 5 bases, the J end by 4 bases, with 14 bases between. CDR3 nucleotide sequence: TGCAGTGCTTCCCAACAGGGTGCCACTGAAGCTTTCTTT. Its protein product is CSASQQGATEAFF.

This clonotype was counted ten times or more. The chain recombines TRBV7-2 with TRBJ2-7; TRBD2 matches at 13 bases. V trimming: 2 bases; J trimming: 6 bases; junction bases outside the gene matches: 4. The CDR3 consists of 15 residues. From germline, CDR1 is SGHTA and CDR2 FQGNSA. The CDR3, as DNA: TGTGCCAGCAGCTTAAGGACTAGCGGGAGTAGCGAGCAGTACTTC. Residues: CASSLRTSGSSEQYF.

There are many counts of this clonotype. V and J are TRBV12-3 or TRBV12-4 and TRBJ2-1; D is undetermined. V shed 6 bases and J shed 10 bases, with 13 bases lying between them. The CDR3 length is 12 residues. The CDR3 region has the DNA TGTGCCAGCAGCCCTAGACAAGGGGAGCAGTTCTTC. Amino acids: CASSPRQGEQFF.

Concerning this clonotype: A read error is possible here, since a much larger clone lies one base away. The genes are TRBV6-9 and TRBJ1-5, with no clear D. The germline V and J ends were trimmed by 4 bases and 6 bases, with 13 bases remaining between them. The germline gives CDR1 MNHGY, CDR2 SVAAGI. This CDR3 comprises 14 residues. This chain's CDR3 is CASSSRRGGQPQHF. The CDR3 DNA is TGTGCCAGCAGTTCCCGACGGGGAGGTCAGCCCCAGCATTTT.

Ten or more counts support this clonotype. The rearrangement joins TRBV19 to TRBJ2-7, with 8 bases identical to TRBD1. The trim removed 4 bases at V and 5 bases at J, leaving 10 bases unmatched. The CDR3 is 15 amino acids. The V gene's germline CDR1 is LNHDA and CDR2 SQIVND (reference sequence). The CDR3 reads CASSSTGTGFNEQYF. As DNA, the CDR3 is TGTGCCAGTAGTAGCACCGGGACAGGTTTTAACGAGCAGTACTTC.

About this clonotype: With a much larger clone just one base away, this may be a read error. The chain has TRBV2 and TRBJ2-7, with D tentatively TRBD2 (6 bases). CDR1 SNHLY and CDR2 FYNNEI come from the germline V gene. The CDR3 contains 14 residues. CDR3 residues: CASKEGPHSYDQYF. CDR3 sequence (DNA): TGTGCCAGCAAGGAGGGTCCTCACTCCTACGATCAGTACTTC.

This clonotype occurred many times. The chain uses TRBV5-1 and TRBJ2-1, with D possibly matching TRBD2 (6 bases). This CDR3 has 15 amino acids. Germline V gene data show CDR1 as SGHRS and CDR2 as YFSETQ. V lost 1 base, J lost 4 bases, and 12 bases lay in between. CDR3 amino acids: CASSLTGEGYNEQFF. CDR3 bases: TGCGCCAGCAGCTTGACGGGAGAGGGGTACAATGAGCAGTTCTTC.

This clonotype was detected only a few times. This chain links TRBV20-1 with TRBJ1-5, with D hard to call. The CDR3 has 12 residues. Trimming took 5 bases from V and 2 from J, leaving 7 bases between them. Germline V CDR1 and CDR2: DFQATT, SNEGSKA (reference sequence). The CDR3 DNA reads as TGCAGTGCTGGGCAAGGCAATCAGCCCCAGCATTTT. Protein product: CSAGQGNQPQHF.

This chain connects TRBV6-2 or TRBV6-3 to TRBJ1-5; 10 bases are a match to TRBD1. Germline trimming cut 2 bases from V and 12 bases from J; bases unmatched to any gene: 10. The CDR3 covers 15 residues. Per germline, CDR1 MNHEY and CDR2 SVGEGT. DNA of the CDR3: TGTGCCAGCAGTTACCCGGACAGGGGGAAAATCAGCCAGCATTTT. This gives the protein CASSYPDRGKISQHF.

With regard to this clonotype: A junction end diverges from the germline sequence, so it may reflect a read error. The chain links TRBV10-1 to TRBJ2-7; D is possibly TRBD2 (6 bases). The CDR3 extends over 12 amino acids. CDR1 is WNHNN, CDR2 SYGVQD, per germline (reference sequence). CDR3 amino acids: CAGGKGINEHYF. CDR3 coding DNA: TGCGCCGGGGGGAAGGGTATCAACGAGCATTACTTC.

This clonotype has at least ten counts. The chain has TRBV5-1 and TRBJ2-7, with TRBD2 identical over 9 bases. CDR1 and CDR2 (germline): SGHRS, YFSETQ. The CDR3 runs 16 residues. J lost 1 base, V lost 0 bases, and 5 bases had no gene match. The CDR3 sequence is CASSLASTSGSYEQYF. The CDR3 DNA follows: TGCGCCAGCAGCTTGGCCTCGACTAGCGGTTCCTACGAGCAGTACTTC.

This clonotype was seen repeatedly, ten times or more. The J gene is TRBJ1-2, the V gene TRBV15; TRBD1 matches 8 bases. Germline trimming cut 3 bases from V and 3 bases from J; bases unmatched to any gene: 12. Germline CDR1 is LNHNV and CDR2 is YYDKDF (reference sequence). This CDR3 comprises 17 residues. CDR3 DNA: TGTGCCACCAGCAGCCCAGGACAGGGTTCGATAGACTATGGCTACACCTTC. It yields the protein CATSSPGQGSIDYGYTF.

This clonotype has only a few counts. The CDR3 DNA reads TGTGCCAGCGAGAGAGCTACAGGATACTCTGGGGCCAACGTCCTGACTTTC. Amino acid sequence: CASERATGYSGANVLTF. This chain links TRBV28 with TRBJ2-6, with D possibly being TRBD1 (5 bases). The CDR3 has 17 residues. Trimming left V 8 bases short and J 0 bases short, with 17 bases between. CDR1 and CDR2 from the germline V gene are MDHEN and SYDVKM.

On this clonotype itself: A read error may explain this, as a much larger clone is one base away. The chain has TRBV11-2 and TRBJ1-1; 7 positions match TRBD1. The CDR3 has 13 amino acids. Germline-derived CDR1 and CDR2 are SGHAT and FQNNGV. J lost 10 bases, V lost 7 bases, and 12 bases had no gene match. The CDR3 DNA is TGTGCCAGCACCTCAGGGACAGCCTCCGGAGCTTTCTTT. Translating it yields CASTSGTASGAFF.